This paragraph covers one T cell receptor beta chain sequence. This sample was taken from a study of T cell responses to AZD1222 COVID-19 vaccine. CDR1 is SEHNR, CDR2 FQNEAQ, per germline (reference sequence). This CDR3 region has 16 residues. The V end lost 0 bases, the J end lost 4 bases, and 15 bases lay between the germline ends. TCRdb keeps only in-frame clones here, not all; method: immunoSEQ multiplex PCR. The data hold 150,000 to 200,000 clones, with over 85% observed a single time. The rearrangement uses TRBV7-9 and TRBJ1-1; D not resolved. This specimen consisted of peripheral blood, obtained on day 0 of AZD1222 vaccination. The sequence was obtained from an adult in good health. The CDR3 DNA reads as TGTGCCAGCAGCTTAGCGGGAGGCATCCGGGCCACTGAAGCTTTCTTT. Amino acids: CASSLAGGIRATEAFF.